This TCR beta chain was found in a study of PD-1 blockade in classical Hodgkin lymphoma. Details on this clone: The antigen remains undetermined.

Study conclusions and caveats: There was a significant rise in CD4+ TCR diversity by C4D1, with no such rise for CD8+. Repertoires differed for reasons still undefined, possibly disease activity or prior therapy.

Every patient was affected by relapse after autologous stem cell transplantation, while exposure to brentuximab vedotin was not uniform. Complete response, partial response or progressive disease were the best responses. TCRdb keeps only in-frame clones here, not all; method: immunoSEQ multiplex PCR. The sample has 20,000 to 25,000 clones; about 80% are singletons. J lost 4 bases, V lost 3 bases, and 6 bases had no gene match. CDR3 length: 15 amino acids. From germline, CDR1 is SGHVS and CDR2 FQNEAQ. The rearrangement links TRBV7-8 to TRBJ1-3; 7 bases match TRBD1. The source was peripheral blood mononuclear cells (PBMCs), collected before the second cycle of nivolumab. This sequence originates from a human donor with classical Hodgkin lymphoma. The CDR3 nucleotides read TGTGCCAGCAGCTTGATACCGGGACAGGGAAACACCATATATTTT. Amino acids: CASSLIPGQGNTIYF.